These 32 T cell receptor beta chains were sequenced from one sample in a study of control samples from healthy donors and cancer patients. Sequenced by immunoSEQ multiplex PCR; TCRdb stores in-frame clones only, minus some. The data hold under 85,000 clones, with roughly 82% observed a single time. The sequencing input was PBMCs. The source of these receptors is a man in his sixties with head and neck cancer.

In this sample, this clone turned up a few times. The genes are TRBV19 and TRBJ2-1; 7 positions agree with TRBD2. The germline CDR1 and CDR2 sequences are LNHDA and SQIVND (reference sequence). The CDR3 is made up of 16 amino acids. Trimming removed 2 bases from V and 8 bases from J; junction bases left unmatched: 12. The DNA for the CDR3 is TGTGCCAGTAGTATAATGGGGGGAGGGCCTGTGTATGAGCAGTTCTTC. It encodes CASSIMGGGPVYEQFF.

The chain links TRBV15 to TRBJ2-2, with 8 bases fitting TRBD1. The CDR3 covers 21 residues. From germline, CDR1 is LNHNV and CDR2 YYDKDF (reference sequence). The V gene end was trimmed by 0 bases and the J gene end by 2 bases; junction bases not matched to a gene: 17. This chain's CDR3 is CATSRDGPDRVQGYNTGELFF. The CDR3 coding sequence is TGTGCCACCAGCAGAGATGGCCCGGACAGGGTCCAAGGGTACAACACCGGGGAGCTGTTTTTT.

The CDR3 spells CASSSQTNTEAFF. In DNA form, the CDR3 reads TGCGCCAGCAGCTCACAGACCAACACTGAAGCTTTCTTT. V gene TRBV5-1 combines with J gene TRBJ1-1; D unresolved. Trimming stripped 3 bases from V and 2 bases from J, with 8 bases between. This CDR3 comprises 13 residues. CDR1 and CDR2 (germline): SGHRS, YFSETQ.

The chain joins TRBV11-2 to TRBJ2-5, with 10 bases lining up with TRBD2. The trim removed 1 base at V and 5 bases at J, leaving 10 bases unmatched. The CDR3 contains 17 residues. Germline CDR1 is SGHAT and CDR2 is FQNNGV. In nucleotides, the CDR3 is TGTGCCAGCAGCTTAGTTTGGAGCGGGAGGGGAGGGGAGACCCAGTACTTC. Amino acids: CASSLVWSGRGGETQYF.

This clone was seen just once. The chain couples TRBV7-8 to TRBJ1-1, with a possible D match to TRBD1 (6 bases). The V gene's germline CDR1 is SGHVS and CDR2 FQNEAQ. The CDR3 spans 15 residues. Trimming removed 5 bases from V and 4 bases from J, with 17 bases in between. The DNA of the CDR3 is TGTGCCAGCAGCCTCCCCCAGGGGAGAGGCACTGAAGCTTTCTTT. This translates into CASSLPQGRGTEAFF.

The chain uses TRBV2 and TRBJ1-6; unclear D gene. Germline CDR1 and CDR2: SNHLY and FYNNEI. The V gene lost 5 bases and the J gene lost 6 bases, with 8 bases spanning the gap. The CDR3 runs to 13 residues. CDR3 bases: TGTGCCAGCAGTTCGGACTTTAATTCACCCCTCCACTTT. Its translation is CASSSDFNSPLHF.

The genes are TRBV5-6 and TRBJ2-5; D ambiguous. The length of the CDR3 is 13 residues. V was shortened by 2 bases and J by 6 bases, with 11 bases between the two germline ends. In germline, CDR1 is SGHDT, CDR2 YYEEEE. CDR3 residues: CASSLPGPKTQYF. The CDR3 DNA is TGTGCCAGCAGCTTACCCGGTCCGAAGACCCAGTACTTC.

V gene TRBV11-2 combines with J gene TRBJ1-2; 7 positions agree with TRBD1. The CDR3 runs to 12 residues. Trimming cost V 5 bases and J 8 bases; bases outside gene matches: 5. Germline loops: CDR1 SGHAT, CDR2 FQNNGV. CDR3 region: CASSPGGRGYTF. In nucleotides, the CDR3 is TGTGCCAGCAGCCCAGGGGGGAGAGGCTACACCTTC. Full variable domain (rest looked up from reference TRBV11-2 and TRBJ1-2): EAGVAQSPRYKIIEKRQSVAFWCNPISGHATLYWYQQILGQGPKLLIQFQNNGVVDDSQLPKDRFSAERLKGVDSTLKIQPAKLEDSAVYLCASSPGGRGYTFGSGTRLTVV.

The rearrangement uses TRBV18 and TRBJ2-5, with 11 positions matching TRBD2. This CDR3 contains 17 residues. V lost 4 bases and J lost 4; bases outside the gene matches: 11. Germline V gives CDR1 KGHSH, CDR2 LQKENI. The CDR3 loop is CASSRGTSGYRSETQYF. The CDR3 DNA is TGTGCCAGCTCACGAGGGACTAGCGGTTATAGGTCAGAGACCCAGTACTTC.

This sequence joins TRBV27 and TRBJ1-5, with D perhaps TRBD1 (5 bases). The CDR3 covers 14 residues. V gave up 6 bases and J gave up 11 bases, with 20 bases separating them. Per germline, CDR1 MNHEY and CDR2 SMNVEV (reference sequence). The CDR3, as DNA: TGTGCCAGCAGGGCCGGACATACCCTTCTAGCCCAGCATTTT. Translation: CASRAGHTLLAQHF.

The CDR3 sequence: CASSLQGRQPQHF. The CDR3 coding sequence is TGTGCCAGCAGTTTACAGGGGAGGCAGCCCCAGCATTTT. V gene TRBV2 combines with J gene TRBJ1-5, with 7 bases matching TRBD1. From germline, CDR1 is SNHLY and CDR2 FYNNEI. V dropped 5 bases and J dropped 7; count of bases not matched to a gene: 5. The CDR3 is 13 amino acids.

This chain links TRBV28 with TRBJ1-2; 7 bases map to TRBD1. The CDR3 spans 13 residues. The V gene end was trimmed by 4 bases and the J gene end by 7 bases; junction bases not matched to a gene: 6. Germline V gene data show CDR1 as MDHEN and CDR2 as SYDVKM. The CDR3 coding sequence is TGTGCCAGCAGTTCCCAAGGGGACAGTGGCTACACCTTC. This translates into CASSSQGDSGYTF.

The V call is TRBV14, the J call TRBJ2-3; D not certain. The CDR3 covers 13 residues. Trimming stripped 1 base from V and 11 bases from J, with 13 bases between. Germline CDR1 SGHDN, CDR2 FVKESK. The CDR3 DNA reads TGTGCCAGCAGCCAAGGAAACGCCAACCTGCAGTATTTT. Its protein is CASSQGNANLQYF.

The gene calls are TRBV30 and TRBJ2-7, with D perhaps given as TRBD1 or TRBD2 (5 bases each). Germline loops: CDR1 GTSNPN, CDR2 SVGIG (reference sequence). The CDR3 is 13 residues long. Trimming removed 5 bases at V and 6 bases at J, with 17 bases between. The CDR3 DNA reads as TGTGCCTGGGGGGCGGGCAGGGTAGGCGAGCAGTACTTC. This codes for CAWGAGRVGEQYF.

CDR3 residues: CASSQAAGLSYEQYF. The DNA of the CDR3 is TGTGCCAGCAGCCAAGCGGCGGGGCTGTCCTACGAGCAGTACTTC. V and J are TRBV3-1 (or the pseudogene TRBV3-2) and TRBJ2-7; the D gene is possibly TRBD2 (6 bases). This CDR3 contains 15 residues. V dropped 1 base and J dropped 1 base, with 11 bases sitting between them. Germline CDR1 is LGHDT and CDR2 is YNNKEL (reference sequence).

This sequence joins TRBV27 and TRBJ2-5, with D possibly being TRBD2 (6 bases). Trimming shortened V by 6 bases and J by 1 base, and 9 bases separated the two germline ends. The CDR3 totals 13 residues. Germline CDR1 and CDR2: MNHEY and SMNVEV (reference sequence). The CDR3 coding sequence is TGTGCCAGCAGCCCAGCGGGCCAAGAGACCCAGTACTTC. Its translation is CASSPAGQETQYF.

The rearrangement links TRBV5-1 to TRBJ2-7; D is ambiguous. Germline assignment: CDR1 SGHRS and CDR2 YFSETQ. V gave up 4 bases and J gave up 0 bases, with 8 bases separating them. The CDR3 totals 13 residues. The CDR3 DNA reads TGCGCCAGCAGCGGGGTCAACTCCTACGAGCAGTACTTC. It is translated as CASSGVNSYEQYF.

The chain recombines TRBV4-1 with TRBJ2-1; TRBD1 aligns across 9 bases. The germline gives CDR1 MGHRA, CDR2 YSYEKL. This CDR3 is built from 16 residues. J lost 3 bases, V lost 5 bases, and 8 bases had no gene match. This CDR3 is CASSTPGQGIYNEQFF. CDR3 nucleotide sequence: TGCGCCAGCAGCACCCCGGGACAGGGAATCTACAATGAGCAGTTCTTC.

This chain joins TRBV27 and TRBJ2-7, with 10 bases matching TRBD1. CDR1 is MNHEY and CDR2 is SMNVEV in the germline V gene (reference sequence). V shed 6 bases, J shed 6 bases, and the junction held 8 bases outside the gene matches. The CDR3 loop spans 14 amino acids. Here the CDR3 DNA reads TGTGCCAGCAGACGGGACAGGGGCCCCTCCGAGCAGTACTTC. Protein: CASRRDRGPSEQYF.

The V gene is TRBV10-2, the J gene TRBJ2-7, with D maybe TRBD2 (5 bases). The germline CDR1 and CDR2 sequences are WSHSY and SAAADI. This CDR3 has 11 amino acids. V was shortened by 6 bases and J by 4 bases, with 7 bases between the two germline ends. The CDR3, as DNA: TGCGCCAGCAGCGGGGTATACGAGCAGTACTTC. Residues: CASSGVYEQYF.

The rearrangement joins TRBV6-5 to TRBJ1-1; the D gene is possibly TRBD1 (5 bases). Germline-derived CDR1 and CDR2 are MNHEY and SVGAGI. Trimming left V 2 bases short and J 5 bases short, with 9 bases between. The CDR3 is made up of 13 amino acids. DNA of the CDR3: TGTGCCAGCAGTTACGCTAGGGGAACTGAAGCTTTCTTT. Translated, it gives CASSYARGTEAFF.

A few counts support this clone. This chain joins TRBV7-9 and TRBJ2-7; no clear D. From germline, CDR1 is SEHNR and CDR2 FQNEAQ (reference sequence). V was cut by 1 base and J by 2 bases, with 9 bases left in between. The CDR3 has 14 residues. The CDR3 protein is CASSLGRPTYEQYF. The CDR3 DNA reads TGTGCCAGCAGCTTAGGTCGACCAACCTACGAGCAGTACTTC.

J is TRBJ2-2 and V is TRBV3-1 (or the pseudogene TRBV3-2); unclear D gene. Per the germline V gene, CDR1 is LGHDT and CDR2 is YNNKEL (reference sequence). V dropped 2 bases and J dropped 5 bases, with 12 bases sitting between them. This CDR3 is 15 amino acids long. The CDR3 nucleotides read TGTGCCAGCAGCCAAAGATTATCCCAGACCGGGGAGCTGTTTTTT. This encodes CASSQRLSQTGELFF.

This rearrangement joins TRBV28 to TRBJ1-6; D uncertain. V lost 2 bases to trimming and J lost 7 bases, with 6 bases between them. This CDR3 has 13 amino acids. Germline assignment: CDR1 MDHEN and CDR2 SYDVKM. This chain's CDR3 is CASSLAGNSPLHF. The CDR3 DNA reads TGTGCCAGCAGTTTAGCCGGGAATTCACCCCTCCACTTT. Variable domain in full (rest from reference TRBV28 and TRBJ1-6): DVKVTQSSRYLVKRTGEKVFLECVQDMDHENMFWYRQDPGLGLRLIYFSYDVKMKEKGDIPEGYSVSREKKERFSLILESASTNQTSMYLCASSLAGNSPLHFGNGTRLTVT.

The chain is built from TRBV5-1 and TRBJ1-3, with D possibly TRBD1 on 5 matching bases. V dropped 7 bases and J dropped 2 bases, with 13 bases sitting between them. CDR1 and CDR2 (germline): SGHRS, YFSETQ. The CDR3 is 14 amino acids. The CDR3 bases are TGCGCCAGCCGACTAGGGGTTACTGGAAACACCATATATTTT. It is translated as CASRLGVTGNTIYF.

The V gene is TRBV6-5, the J gene TRBJ2-6, with unresolved D. Per the germline V gene, CDR1 is MNHEY and CDR2 is SVGAGI. V was trimmed by 3 bases and J by 0 bases, leaving 6 bases between them. There are 15 residues in the CDR3. The CDR3: CASSYGVSGANVLTF. The CDR3 nucleotides read TGTGCCAGCAGTTATGGGGTCTCTGGGGCCAACGTCCTGACTTTC.

Only one count was recorded for this clone. CDR3 in amino acids: CASSYRDHSNQPQHF. Here the CDR3 DNA reads TGTGCCAGCAGTTACAGGGACCATAGCAATCAGCCCCAGCATTTT. The chain employs TRBV6-2 or TRBV6-3 and TRBJ1-5; D perhaps matches TRBD1 (5 bases). Per the germline V gene, CDR1 is MNHEY and CDR2 is SVGEGT. The length of the CDR3 is 15 residues. V was cut by 2 bases and J by 0 bases, with 8 bases left in between.

In this sample, this clone turned up once. The CDR3 reads CASSSSGTVATEAFF. CDR3 bases: TGTGCCAGCAGTTCGTCAGGGACCGTCGCCACTGAAGCTTTCTTT. This chain uses TRBV27 with TRBJ1-1; a possible D gene is TRBD1 (5 bases). This CDR3 spans 15 amino acids. The germline gives CDR1 MNHEY, CDR2 SMNVEV (reference sequence). Trimming removed 4 bases from V and 4 bases from J, with 16 bases in between.

This chain uses TRBV19 with TRBJ1-6; tentative D call: TRBD1 (5 bases). Germline V CDR1 and CDR2: LNHDA, SQIVND (reference sequence). Deletions cut 2 bases from V and 6 bases from J, with 11 bases between. The CDR3 is 15 amino acids. CDR3 region: CASSIIQGGNSPLHF. CDR3 in DNA: TGTGCCAGTAGTATAATCCAGGGAGGTAATTCACCCCTCCACTTT.

The CDR3, as DNA: TGTGCCAGCAGTTTTTTGCCTCCAACCATGAGCTCCTACAATGAGCAGTTCTTC. Protein product: CASSFLPPTMSSYNEQFF. This rearrangement joins TRBV27 to TRBJ2-1, with D uncertain. V lost 3 bases to trimming and J lost 0 bases, with 18 bases between them. In germline, CDR1 is MNHEY, CDR2 SMNVEV (reference sequence). The CDR3 is 18 residues long.

The V and J genes are TRBV21-1 and TRBJ2-5; TRBD1 reflects the table's D call only, with no check against the DNA. TRBV21-1 is assigned pseudogene status. The CDR3 contains 19 residues. The CDR3 DNA reads as TGTGCCAGCAGCAAATGCCGAACAGGGGGCTGGCTGTACCAAGAGACCCAGTACTTC. It translates to CASSKCRTGGWLYQETQYF.

The V call is TRBV5-4, the J call TRBJ1-4; D may be TRBD1 (6 bases). The V gene's germline CDR1 is SGHNT and CDR2 YYREEE (reference sequence). The CDR3 has 14 residues. V dropped 10 bases and J dropped 7 bases, with 20 bases sitting between them. CDR3 residues: CARTPEGVGEKLFF. CDR3 coding DNA: TGTGCCCGCACGCCCGAGGGGGTGGGTGAAAAACTGTTTTTT.